One and the same sample provided the 26 T cell receptor beta chains below, sequenced in a study of blood T cell repertoires in COVID-19. Some clones are missing from TCRdb's copy, which holds only in-frame ones; the method was immunoSEQ multiplex PCR. The data contain about 300,000 clones, 80% to 90% of them singletons. Material: peripheral blood. The receptor set was obtained from a young man who had recovered from COVID-19.

The genes are TRBV19 and TRBJ2-2; 9 positions match TRBD1. Germline-derived CDR1 and CDR2 are LNHDA and SQIVND (reference sequence). Losses at the gene ends were 3 bases for V and 6 bases for J; bases not matched to a gene: 2. This CDR3 has 14 amino acids. CDR3 protein: CASSMRQGAGELFF. DNA of the CDR3: TGTGCCAGTAGTATGAGACAGGGGGCCGGGGAGCTGTTTTTT.

The chain joins TRBV28 to TRBJ2-1; 8 bases match TRBD1. V was clipped by 3 bases and J by 4 bases; unmatched bases: 5. Germline loops: CDR1 MDHEN, CDR2 SYDVKM. The CDR3 is 15 residues long. CDR3 coding DNA: TGTGCCAGCAGTTTTGGACAGGGACTTTACAATGAGCAGTTCTTC. Its protein product is CASSFGQGLYNEQFF.

The chain joins TRBV6-1 to TRBJ2-4, with D perhaps matching TRBD1 (6 bases). From germline, CDR1 is MNHNS and CDR2 SASEGT. CDR3 length equals 14 residues. Trimming cost V 1 base and J 8 bases, with 12 bases left between them. CDR3 protein: CASSEETGLDIQYF. CDR3 nucleotides: TGTGCCAGCAGTGAAGAAACAGGGCTGGACATTCAGTACTTC.

This clone was picked up one time. The junction shows a germline mismatch at one end, possibly a read error. The rearrangement links TRBV7-2 to TRBJ2-7; weak D call: TRBD2 (6 bases). In germline, CDR1 is SGHTA, CDR2 FQGNSA. There are 15 residues in the CDR3. CDR3 amino acids: CASSVAEGELREQYF. CDR3 bases: TGTGCCAGCAGCGTAGCGGAGGGAGAACTACGCGAGCAGTACTTC. The whole variable domain, filled in from reference TRBV7-2 and TRBJ2-7, reads GAGVSQSPSNKVTEKGKDVELRCDPISGHTALYWYRQSLGQGLEFLIYFQGNSAPDKSGLPSDRFSAERTGGSVSTLTIQRTQQEDSAVYLCASSVAEGELREQYFGPGTRLTVT.

The rearrangement uses TRBV9 and TRBJ1-1, with a possible D match to TRBD1 (5 bases). Germline V gene lookup returns CDR1 SGDLS and CDR2 YYNGEE. V lost 4 bases and J 6 bases, leaving 19 bases between the germline ends. This CDR3 spans 15 amino acids. CDR3 in amino acids: CASSLSDSRRAEAFF. CDR3 bases: TGTGCCAGCAGCCTCTCCGACAGTCGGCGAGCTGAAGCTTTCTTT.

The V call is TRBV5-1, the J call TRBJ1-2, with 7 bases aligning to TRBD1. Germline V gives CDR1 SGHRS, CDR2 YFSETQ. The trim removed 1 base at V and 8 bases at J, leaving 14 bases unmatched. The CDR3 totals 16 residues. CDR3 protein: CASSLRQGRLGEGYTF. The CDR3 nucleotides are TGCGCCAGCAGCTTGAGACAGGGACGACTAGGCGAGGGCTACACCTTC. The full variable domain, its missing parts supplied by reference TRBV5-1 and TRBJ1-2, is KAGVTQTPRYLIKTRGQQVTLSCSPISGHRSVSWYQQTPGQGLQFLFEYFSETQRNKGNFPGRFSGRQFSNSRSEMNVSTLELGDSALYLCASSLRQGRLGEGYTFGSGTRLTVV.

This clone has only one observation. The sample holds other DNA sequences that translate to the same CDR3. V usage is TRBV18 and J usage is TRBJ1-1; D might be TRBD1 (5 bases). From germline, CDR1 is KGHSH and CDR2 LQKENI. Trimming left V 6 bases short and J 1 base short, with 9 bases between. This CDR3 is built from 13 residues. The CDR3: CASSQGQNTEAFF. The CDR3 DNA reads as TGTGCCAGCTCCCAGGGTCAGAACACTGAAGCTTTCTTT.

The chain has TRBV2 and TRBJ2-7, with D perhaps TRBD2 (7 bases). Germline V lookup: CDR1 SNHLY, CDR2 FYNNEI. V lost 7 bases and J 5 bases, leaving 12 bases between the germline ends. The CDR3 spans 12 residues. The CDR3 is CASTGAGDEQYF. Here the CDR3 DNA reads TGTGCCAGCACGGGGGCGGGGGACGAGCAGTACTTC. The full variable domain, in which reference TRBV2 and TRBJ2-7 provide the parts outside the CDR3, is EPEVTQTPSHQVTQMGQEVILRCVPISNHLYFYWYRQILGQKVEFLVSFYNNEISEKSEIFDDQFSVERPDGSNFTLKIRSTKLEDSAMYFCASTGAGDEQYFGPGTRLTVT.

The rearrangement uses TRBV9 and TRBJ2-1; tentative D call: TRBD1 (6 bases). Germline CDR1 reads SGDLS; CDR2 reads YYNGEE. V was clipped by 3 bases and J by 4 bases, with 20 bases between them. The CDR3 extends over 17 amino acids. This CDR3 is CASSAFGTQRSYNEQFF. The CDR3 DNA reads as TGTGCCAGCAGCGCCTTCGGGACACAAAGAAGTTACAATGAGCAGTTCTTC.

The chain combines TRBV14 with TRBJ1-1; tentatively, D is TRBD1 (6 bases). There are 17 residues in the CDR3. Trimming took 0 bases from V and 1 from J, leaving 15 bases between them. From germline, CDR1 is SGHDN and CDR2 FVKESK. CDR3 sequence reads: CASSQDQRQVSNTEAFF. CDR3 nucleotide sequence: TGTGCCAGCAGCCAAGATCAGAGACAGGTTTCGAACACTGAAGCTTTCTTT.

The chain is built from TRBV6-5 and TRBJ1-6, with D possibly being TRBD1 (6 bases). The V end was cut by 6 bases, the J end by 5 bases, with 11 bases between. The CDR3 is 14 residues long. Germline CDR1 is MNHEY and CDR2 is SVGAGI. The CDR3 sequence: CASSRGQNNSPLHF. The CDR3, as DNA: TGTGCCAGCAGCCGCGGACAGAATAATTCACCCCTCCACTTT.

J is TRBJ1-2 and V is TRBV7-8; 7 nucleotides agree with TRBD1. Trimming took 7 bases from V and 4 from J; bases not matched to a gene: 6. The CDR3 covers 13 residues. CDR1 is SGHVS, CDR2 FQNEAQ, per germline. The CDR3 loop is CASTTGEVYGYTF. As DNA, the CDR3 is TGTGCCAGCACTACAGGGGAAGTCTATGGCTACACCTTC.

This clone appeared once. J is TRBJ1-1 and V is TRBV7-6; TRBD1 is a possible D gene (6 bases). Germline CDR1 reads SGHVS; CDR2 reads FNYEAQ. This CDR3 comprises 12 residues. V shed 5 bases and J shed 4 bases, with 8 bases lying between them. The CDR3 loop is CASSGTSTEAFF. The CDR3 coding sequence is TGTGCCAGCAGCGGGACAAGCACTGAAGCTTTCTTT.

The rearrangement joins TRBV7-2 to TRBJ1-1, with TRBD1 matching 10 bases. Per the germline V gene, CDR1 is SGHTA and CDR2 is FQGNSA. V shed 6 bases and J 5 bases; nucleotides not matched to a gene: 9. CDR3 size: 15 residues. In nucleotides, the CDR3 is TGTGCCAGCAGTAGTCTGACAGGGGGCAGGACTGAAGCTTTCTTT. Translated, it gives CASSSLTGGRTEAFF.

V usage is TRBV7-9 and J usage is TRBJ2-3, with D perhaps TRBD1 (5 bases). Per germline, CDR1 SEHNR and CDR2 FQNEAQ (reference sequence). V gave up 5 bases and J gave up 2 bases, with 11 bases separating them. This CDR3 is 14 amino acids long. The DNA for the CDR3 is TGTGCCAGCAGCCCTCGGACATTCACAGATACGCAGTATTTT. Translation gives CASSPRTFTDTQYF.

This clone has a handful of counts. The gene calls are TRBV27 and TRBJ2-1, with TRBD2 matching over 8 bases. The CDR3 runs 14 residues. Germline CDR1 is MNHEY and CDR2 is SMNVEV (reference sequence). Trimming removed 3 bases from V and 8 bases from J; junction bases left unmatched: 6. In nucleotides, the CDR3 is TGTGCCAGCAGTTTCGGGGGGGCCCGCGATGAGCAGTTCTTC. Its translation: CASSFGGARDEQFF.

This clone was observed a single time. V and J are TRBV6-5 and TRBJ1-5; possibly TRBD1 for D (5 bases). V lost 7 bases and J lost 3, with 10 bases in between. This CDR3 spans 13 amino acids. Germline V gene sequence: CDR1 MNHEY, CDR2 SVGAGI. The CDR3 loop is CASNGHFNQPQHF. For the CDR3, the DNA is TGTGCCAGCAACGGACACTTCAATCAGCCCCAGCATTTT.

The chain has TRBV6-2 or TRBV6-3 and TRBJ2-1, with no clear D. The CDR3 has 12 amino acids. CDR1 is MNHEY and CDR2 is SVGEGT in the germline V gene. The V gene lost 4 bases and the J gene lost 10 bases, with 11 bases spanning the gap. CDR3 in amino acids: CASSFVGDEQFF. The CDR3 nucleotides read TGTGCCAGCAGTTTTGTAGGAGACGAGCAGTTCTTC.

The CDR3 region has the DNA TGTGCCAGCAGTTACTCGAGTATAGCGGGTGGAGAGACCCAGTACTTC. Its translation is CASSYSSIAGGETQYF. The genes are TRBV6-5 and TRBJ2-5; TRBD2 agrees at 7 bases. The CDR3 extends over 16 amino acids. The J segment lost 4 bases and the V segment lost 0 bases, leaving 8 bases of the junction unmatched. The V gene's germline CDR1 is MNHEY and CDR2 SVGAGI.

The chain combines TRBV27 with TRBJ1-1; D uncertain. Germline CDR1 is MNHEY and CDR2 is SMNVEV (reference sequence). Trimming removed 4 bases at V and 3 bases at J, with 15 bases between. This CDR3 is built from 15 residues. The CDR3 protein is CASSSPSRGYTEAFF. The CDR3 nucleotides read TGTGCCAGCAGTTCCCCATCACGAGGATACACTGAAGCTTTCTTT.

The rearrangement links TRBV10-1 to TRBJ2-7; the match to TRBD1 covers 7 bases. The CDR3 runs 14 residues. Germline CDR1 WNHNN, CDR2 SYGVQD (reference sequence). The V and J ends lost 3 bases and 3 bases, in that order; junction bases with no gene match: 5. CDR3 nucleotides: TGCGCCAGCAGTGAAACGACAGGGAACTACGAGCAGTACTTC. As protein: CASSETTGNYEQYF.

The chain carries TRBV18 and TRBJ2-3, with 7 bases aligning to TRBD1. The J segment lost 4 bases and the V segment lost 3 bases, leaving 7 bases of the junction unmatched. The CDR3 contains 15 residues. Germline V CDR1 and CDR2: KGHSH, LQKENI. CDR3 region: CASSPDRDIADTQYF. The CDR3, as DNA: TGTGCCAGCTCACCCGACAGGGATATCGCAGATACGCAGTATTTT.

The chain combines TRBV19 with TRBJ1-5; the D is unclear. The CDR3 covers 13 residues. The V gene's germline CDR1 is LNHDA and CDR2 SQIVND (reference sequence). The V end lost 4 bases, the J end lost 3 bases, and 7 bases lay between the germline ends. The CDR3 is CASSRTLNQPQHF. CDR3 DNA: TGTGCCAGTAGTAGGACTCTCAATCAGCCCCAGCATTTT. Using reference TRBV19 and TRBJ1-5 for the parts outside the CDR3, the full variable domain is DGGITQSPKYLFRKEGQNVTLSCEQNLNHDAMYWYRQDPGQGLRLIYYSQIVNDFQKGDIAEGYSVSREKKESFPLTVTSAQKNPTAFYLCASSRTLNQPQHFGDGTRLSIL.

This clone came up a few times. The identical CDR3 is also encoded by other nucleotide sequences in the sample. This chain uses TRBV6-5 with TRBJ1-2; tentative D call: TRBD1 (6 bases). Germline CDR1 MNHEY, CDR2 SVGAGI. The CDR3 contains 13 residues. V was trimmed by 0 bases and J by 6 bases, leaving 8 bases between them. CDR3 in DNA: TGTGCCAGCAGTTACTCAGGGGGGGATGGCTACACCTTC. It translates to CASSYSGGDGYTF.

The rearrangement links TRBV29-1 to TRBJ2-1; no reliable D call. The CDR3 length is 10 residues. Between the trimmed V and J ends, which lost 4 bases and 8 bases, there was a span of 6 bases. CDR1 is SQVTM and CDR2 is ANQGSEA in the germline V gene. The CDR3 loop is CSVAVYEQFF. The DNA for the CDR3 is TGCAGCGTTGCGGTGTATGAGCAGTTCTTC.

A single count supports this clone. The V and J genes are TRBV19 and TRBJ2-1; 11 bases match TRBD2. Germline V gives CDR1 LNHDA, CDR2 SQIVND (reference sequence). V shed 5 bases, J shed 9 bases, and the junction held 12 bases outside the gene matches. The CDR3 loop spans 16 amino acids. The CDR3, as DNA: TGTGCCAGTAGTTGGGGGACTAGCGGCTCAGGGGGTGAGCAGTTCTTC. Translating it yields CASSWGTSGSGGEQFF.